Included here is one T cell receptor (beta chain) sequence, with context. Source study methods: Reference gene primer amplification yielded estimated nucleated cell counts. Assay: immunoSEQ multiplex PCR; the TCRdb copy retains only in-frame clones and omits some. V, J and clone size were drawn from that table, and D and trimming were deduced from the DNA. Of 130,000 to 150,000 clones listed, roughly 86% are singletons. These data come from a study of blood T cell repertoires in COVID-19. Sequenced sample: peripheral blood. The sequence was obtained from a woman between 50 and 59 years old with acute or convalescent COVID-19.

CDR3 loop: CASRGEGGGTDTQYF. CDR3 in DNA: TGTGCCAGCAGGGGGGAGGGCGGGGGCACAGATACGCAGTATTTT. The chain is built from TRBV6-5 and TRBJ2-3; 7 bases fit TRBD2. The CDR3 runs to 15 residues. V lost 6 bases, J lost 1 base, and 7 bases stayed unmatched. Germline CDR1 and CDR2: MNHEY and SVGAGI.